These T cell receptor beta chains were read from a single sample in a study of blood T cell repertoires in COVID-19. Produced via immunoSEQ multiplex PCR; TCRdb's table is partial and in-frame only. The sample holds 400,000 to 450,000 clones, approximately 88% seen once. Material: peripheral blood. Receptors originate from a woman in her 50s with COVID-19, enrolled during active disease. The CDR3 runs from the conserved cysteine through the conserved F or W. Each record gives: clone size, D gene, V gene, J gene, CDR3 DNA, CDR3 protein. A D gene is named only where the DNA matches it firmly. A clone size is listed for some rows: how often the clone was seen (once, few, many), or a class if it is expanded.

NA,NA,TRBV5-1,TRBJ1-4,TGCGCCAGCAGCCCGGGGGCAACTAATGAAAAACTGTTTTTT,CASSPGATNEKLFF
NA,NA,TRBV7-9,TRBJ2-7,TGTGCCAGCAGCTTAGACGGAGGAACCTTCTACGAGCAGTACTTC,CASSLDGGTFYEQYF
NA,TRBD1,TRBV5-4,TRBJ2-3,TGTGCCAGCAGCTCCCCGGGACAGGGGGCCACAGATACGCAGTATTTT,CASSSPGQGATDTQYF
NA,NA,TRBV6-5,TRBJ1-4,TGTGCCAGCGGGAAGCGGCACGAAAAACTGTTTTTT,CASGKRHEKLFF
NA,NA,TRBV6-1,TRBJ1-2,TGTGCCAGCAGTGATCCTCGCCAGAATGGCTACACCTTC,CASSDPRQNGYTF
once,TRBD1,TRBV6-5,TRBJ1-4,TGTGCCAGCAGTTTGGACAGGGAGGATGAAAAACTGTTTTTT,CASSLDREDEKLFF
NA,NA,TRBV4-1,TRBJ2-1,TGCGCCAGCAGCCAACCCGGTGCCCGGGTAGGCAATGAGCAGTTCTTC,CASSQPGARVGNEQFF
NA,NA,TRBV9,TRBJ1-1,TGTGCCAGCAGCGTAGGAGGGCTCGGGACTGAAGCTTTCTTT,CASSVGGLGTEAFF
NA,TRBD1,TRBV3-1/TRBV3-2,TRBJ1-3,TGTGCCAGCAGCCAAGGGCAGGGGGCGAACACCATATATTTT,CASSQGQGANTIYF
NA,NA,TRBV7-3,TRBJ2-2,TGTGCCAGCAGTTCTGGACGGGGATCCAACACCGGGGAGCTGTTTTTT,CASSSGRGSNTGELFF
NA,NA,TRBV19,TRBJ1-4,TGTGCCAGTAGCCCCGGGACAACAACTAATGAAAAACTGTTTTTT,CASSPGTTTNEKLFF
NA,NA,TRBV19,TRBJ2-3,TGTGCCAGTAGTATGGTGTGGGGGGGCAGCACAGATACGCAGTATTTT,CASSMVWGGSTDTQYF
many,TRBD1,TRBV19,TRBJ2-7,TGTGCCAGTAGTATCGGACAGGCCTCCTACGAGCAGTACTTC,CASSIGQASYEQYF
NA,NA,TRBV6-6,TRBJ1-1,TGTGCCACCCGGAGGGGCACTGAAGCTTTCTTT,CATRRGTEAFF
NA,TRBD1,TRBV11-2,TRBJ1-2,TGTGCCAGCAGCGAAACAGGGGACTATGGCTACACCTTC,CASSETGDYGYTF
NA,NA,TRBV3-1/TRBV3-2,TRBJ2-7,TGTGCCAGCAGCCAAGATAGAGGGACCTACGAGCAGTACTTC,CASSQDRGTYEQYF
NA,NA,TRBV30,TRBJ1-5,TGTGCCTGGAGTTCACCAAAGGGGGGGGAGGCCCAGCCCCAGCATTTT,CAWSSPKGGEAQPQHF
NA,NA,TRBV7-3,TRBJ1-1,TGTGCCAGCAGCTTATTTACGGACACTGAAGCTTTCTTT,CASSLFTDTEAFF
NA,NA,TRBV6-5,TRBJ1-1,TGTGCCAGCAGTTTGGGAGGGTTAGGCACTGAAGCTTTCTTT,CASSLGGLGTEAFF
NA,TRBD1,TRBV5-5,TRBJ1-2,TGTGCCAGCAGCTTGCAGACAGGGAACTATGGCTACACCTTC,CASSLQTGNYGYTF
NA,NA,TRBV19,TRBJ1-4,TGTGCCAGTAGCCCAATGGTAGCAACTAATGAAAAACTGTTTTTT,CASSPMVATNEKLFF
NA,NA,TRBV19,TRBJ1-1,TGTGCCAGTAGCCAACAGGTCGGTGAAGCTTTCTTT,CASSQQVGEAFF
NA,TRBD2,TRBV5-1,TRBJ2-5,TGCGCCAGCAGCTGGACTAGCGGGCTGAGCGAGACCCAGTACTTC,CASSWTSGLSETQYF
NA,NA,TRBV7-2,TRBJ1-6,TGTGCCAGCAGCTTAGCAGGGGCCAATTCACCCCTCCACTTT,CASSLAGANSPLHF
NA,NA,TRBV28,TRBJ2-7,TGTGCCAGCAGTTACAAAACAGGATACGAGCAGTACTTC,CASSYKTGYEQYF
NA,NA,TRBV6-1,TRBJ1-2,TGTGCCAGCAGTGAAGCTGGAGGACAGTCCTATGGCTACACCTTC,CASSEAGGQSYGYTF
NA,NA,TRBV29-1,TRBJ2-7,TGCAGCGTTGAAGGAGAGTACGGGGGCGAGCAGTACTTC,CSVEGEYGGEQYF
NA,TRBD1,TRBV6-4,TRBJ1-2,TGTGCCGGTAGTTCGACAGGGCACAACTATGGCTACACCTTC,CAGSSTGHNYGYTF
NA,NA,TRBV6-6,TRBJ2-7,TGTGCCAGCAGTTACGAGAGGGAACTGTCGGGGCAGTACTTC,CASSYERELSGQYF
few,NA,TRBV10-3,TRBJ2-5,TGTGCCATCAGTGAGGGGGCAGGCCAAGAGACCCAGTACTTC,CAISEGAGQETQYF
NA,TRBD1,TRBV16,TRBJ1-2,TGTGCCAGCAGCCTCCTTGACAGGGAAAATGGCTACACCTTC,CASSLLDRENGYTF
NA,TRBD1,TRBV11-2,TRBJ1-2,TGTGCCAGCAGCTTAGGTTACAGGGGGAGTAACTATGGCTACACCTTC,CASSLGYRGSNYGYTF
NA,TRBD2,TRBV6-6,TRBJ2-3,TGTGCCAGCAGTTACTTGCGGGGGGGGGACGATACGCAGTATTTT,CASSYLRGGDDTQYF
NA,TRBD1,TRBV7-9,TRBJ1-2,TGTGCCAGCAGCTTCGGGACAGGGGATGGCTACACCTTC,CASSFGTGDGYTF
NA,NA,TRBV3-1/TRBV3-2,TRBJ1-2,TGTGCCAGCAGCCCACGGGGGAATAGCTACACCTTC,CASSPRGNSYTF
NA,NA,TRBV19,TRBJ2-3,TGTGCCAGTAGTATGGAAGGGGACACAGATACGCAGTATTTT,CASSMEGDTDTQYF
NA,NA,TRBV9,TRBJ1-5,TGTGCCAGCAGCGCGGTCCCCAATCAGCCCCAGCATTTT,CASSAVPNQPQHF
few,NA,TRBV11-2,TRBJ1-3,TGTGCCAGCAGCCTGAACAGAGACACCATATATTTT,CASSLNRDTIYF
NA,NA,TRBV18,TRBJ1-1,TGTGCCAGCTCACCACAGGCCAGGGACACTGAAGCTTTCTTT,CASSPQARDTEAFF
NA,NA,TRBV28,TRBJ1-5,TGTGCCAGCAGTCCAACAGGGCGCTTAGTGCCCCAGCATTTT,CASSPTGRLVPQHF
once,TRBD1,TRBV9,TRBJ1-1,TGTGCCAGCAGCGTAGAACCCGGGACAGGGGAGAGGTTTAACACTGAAGCTTTCTTT,CASSVEPGTGERFNTEAFF
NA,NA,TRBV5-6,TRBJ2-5,TGTGCCAGCAGCTTTTCGGCCGGGGGTCACGAGACCCAGTACTTC,CASSFSAGGHETQYF
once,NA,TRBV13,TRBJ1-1,TGTGCCAGCAGCTTAGGACCAGGCCAGAACACTGAAGCTTTCTTT,CASSLGPGQNTEAFF
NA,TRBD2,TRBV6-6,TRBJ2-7,TGTGCCAGCAGGATGAAAGCGGGACCCTACGAGCAGTACTTC,CASRMKAGPYEQYF